The T cell receptor beta chain under discussion was sequenced for a study of blood T cells in healthy people across ages. Overall study: Using template switching, researchers captured about one barcoded beta molecule for each two T cells.

Through a sample-barcoded 5' primer and a J-beta primer mix, a second PCR was run for about 6 to 11 cycles. In TCRdb, the 5' RACE reads were re-called with MiXCR into one record per CDR3 protein. Of some 1.5 million distinct CDR3 sequences listed, 35% to 45% are singletons. The sequence was collected from a woman under 30 in good health. Sequenced material: blood.

The CDR3, as DNA: TGCAGCGTCGCCGGGACAGGGGGCACGAGGTTGAACACTGAAGCTTTCTTT. Amino acid sequence: CSVAGTGGTRLNTEAFF. The chain links TRBV29-1 to TRBJ1-1, with 12 bases that match TRBD1. This CDR3 comprises 17 residues. The trim removed 6 bases at V and 0 bases at J, leaving 11 bases unmatched. The V gene's germline CDR1 is SQVTM and CDR2 ANQGSEA.